This TCR beta chain was recovered during a study of blood T cell repertoires in COVID-19. Study information: The United States, Italy and Spain supplied acute and convalescent COVID-19 samples. In each case, the material was cDNA or gDNA derived from T cells, B-cell-depleted T cells, or PBMCs.

As processed by the authors: Amplification from reference gene primers served as the basis for estimated nucleated cell counts. Profiling relied on immunoSEQ multiplex PCR, and the TCRdb table lists in-frame clones only, not all of them. The V and J calls and clone size are taken from that table; D and trimming were inferred from the DNA. The data show about 73,000 clones, roughly 79% seen once. The CDR3 runs to 17 residues. CDR1 and CDR2 from the germline V gene are MNHEY and SMNVEV (reference sequence). The V gene lost 11 bases and the J gene lost 3 bases, with 26 bases spanning the gap. The TCR originated in an older woman with acute or convalescent COVID-19. This chain connects TRBV27 to TRBJ1-5, with D possibly TRBD1 on 6 matching bases. The sequenced sample consisted of peripheral blood. The CDR3 nucleotides read TGTGCCTCCCGAAGAAGTGGGGCAGGGGTATACAATCAGCCCCAGCATTTT. Translation: CASRRSGAGVYNQPQHF.